The clone carrying this T cell receptor beta chain has more than one count but fewer than ten. Antigen: not known. Germline V gene data show CDR1 as LGHNA and CDR2 as YNFKEQ. V was clipped by 1 base and J by 2 bases; unmatched bases: 13. This CDR3 has 19 amino acids. TCRdb re-called the 5' RACE reads through MiXCR, storing one row per CDR3 protein. The sample consists of 1.5 million or so distinct CDR3 sequences, less than 40% of them appearing once. These data come from a study of identical twins. General study points: Analyses based on zero insertions could be partly confounded by invariant MAIT and iNKT cells. Recombination models fit unrelated individuals' TCR alpha sharing but underestimated twins'.

The chain links TRBV4-2 to TRBJ2-1; the match to TRBD2 covers 8 bases. The receptor's source is a newborn girl in good health. Sequenced sample: cord blood. CDR3 sequence (DNA): TGTGCCAGCAGCCAAGGGGCATTGGGCGGGGGGTTACCCTACAATGAGCAGTTCTTC. It translates to CASSQGALGGGLPYNEQFF.